These 2 T cell receptor beta chains were all obtained from the same sample, sequenced in a study of T cells in Graves' hyperthyroidism and ophthalmopathy. TCR beta CDR3 regions were amplified from RNA transcripts. The study used the HTBI primer set for a first-round RT-PCR of the TCR CDR3. TCRdb reprocessed the multiplex PCR reads via MiXCR and lists one record per CDR3 protein. This repertoire shows hundreds of thousands of distinct CDR3 sequences, approximately 14% found once; its top ten account for approximately 14%. The material sequenced was blood. Every receptor here comes from a woman under 30 with Graves' hyperthyroidism.

The chain carries TRBV19 and TRBJ1-5; D is possibly TRBD1 (5 bases). V lost 9 bases to trimming and J lost 1 base, with 13 bases between them. Germline lookup yields CDR1 LNHDA and CDR2 SQIVND (reference sequence). The CDR3 extends over 14 amino acids. The CDR3 here is CARGEEVSNQPQHF. The CDR3 DNA follows: TGTGCCAGGGGGGAGGAGGTGAGCAATCAGCCCCAGCATTTT.

A few counts support this clonotype. The chain combines TRBV18 with TRBJ1-1; maybe TRBD1 (6 bases). There are 19 residues in the CDR3. Germline-derived CDR1 and CDR2 are KGHSH and LQKENI. Trimming removed 3 bases at V and 8 bases at J, with 31 bases between. In DNA form, the CDR3 reads TGTGCCAGCTCACCGAGAGGGGGTGTGGGACGGGCACAGGACTGGGAAGCTTTCTTT. The encoded protein is CASSPRGGVGRAQDWEAFF.